This paragraph reports one T cell receptor beta chain. This clone appeared a few times. The specificity of this receptor is unknown. Base qualities are not provided; no much larger clone lies one nucleotide away. The entire isolated RNA was reverse transcribed using the High Capacity cDNA Reverse Transcription Kit, and thus expressed TCRB transcripts were sequenced. Deep immunoSEQ sequencing was performed on naive, central memory and regulatory T cell samples, with an average of roughly 3.5 million total reads per sample. Sorted cells were lysed in RLT buffer, and RNA was extracted using DNase-treated RNeasy Micro or Mini kits according to cell number. Each cell subset was processed on its own to prevent cross-contamination, while patient and healthy donor samples were processed together. The immunoSEQ multiplex PCR was used to amplify TCRB sequences from cDNA, yielding 87-bp fragments that span the CDR3 region. Amplicons were sequenced on the Illumina HiSeq platform. Processing in the source paper ran as follows. PCR bias was computationally corrected using synthetic template baselines, reads within Hamming distance 2 were collapsed, and singletons that could not be merged were discarded. Reads were aligned against IMGT to assign V, D and J genes, CDR3 length and insertions or deletions at six rearrangement sites. Within each subset, clonotype counts were normalized to sorted cell number, after which true diversity and Gini coefficients were computed with the tcR R package. Repertoire sharing was quantified using the overlap coefficient calculated on TCRB nucleotide sequences. Out-of-frame TCRB sequences from naive cells were analyzed as a proxy for the pre-selection repertoire. TCRdb retrieved this table from immuneACCESS and kept in-frame rearrangements only. Not all clones are present; in checked studies, unresolved V genes account for under half, and no reason is known for the remainder. V, J and clone size reflect that table, while D and trimming were determined from the DNA. For this sample there are 810,000 or so clones; roughly 16% appear just once. The ten largest account for 0.02% to 0.025% of the sample.

From each donor, a single peripheral blood sample of about 120 mL on average was drawn into heparinised tubes. A BD FACSAria II was used to sort naive, central memory, regulatory and stem cell-like memory CD4+ T cells with a panel that included CD45RO, CCR7, CD25, CD127, CD95 and CD27. Every sorted population had a purity above 95%. PBMCs were isolated right away by Lymphoprep density gradient centrifugation and were stained directly, without culture. To minimize batch effects, samples were stained and sorted in pairs, one healthy donor with one patient per experiment. These data come from a study of beta chain features in type 1 diabetes listed by TCRdb under 2018. For the wider study: No differences in mean age, gender distribution, total cell number or subset yield were found between patients and healthy donors. Across all samples, some 110,000,000 sorted cells were examined, and cell number per subset correlated strongly with RNA yield. The study compared the TCRB repertoires of sorted circulating CD4+ T cell subsets in recently diagnosed type 1 diabetes patients with those in matched healthy donors. Naive and central memory subsets were obtained from all 30 or so donors, but regulatory and stem cell-like memory subsets were isolated from only 8 patients and 8 healthy donors.

Summary of the overall study and its limitations: Naive, central memory and regulatory TCRB repertoires appeared to be more similar among patients than among healthy donors. Shorter templates might have been favored by PCR, but patient and control samples were amplified and corrected together, so both groups would have been affected equally by any skew. In all four CD4+ subsets, TCRB CDR3 length was moderately but significantly shorter in type 1 diabetes patients. Because the HLA sub-analyses included only small numbers of individuals, any influence of HLA type on TCRB rearrangement was left unresolved. Patients with type 1 diabetes made fewer insertions and deleted more nucleotides at VDJ recombination sites, implying thymic rearrangement abnormalities. Because cDNA was sequenced instead of genomic DNA, highly expressing activated cells could be over-represented, though the groups showed no difference in activation or CD3 levels.

After removal of 7 bases from V and 6 bases from J, the junction retains 7 bases not matched to a gene. From the germline V gene, CDR1 is SNHLY and CDR2 is FYNNEI. The CDR3 has 15 amino acids, counting the end cysteine and phenylalanine. Of all the DNA, just the CDR3 is kept, 45 bases in frame from base 1. The specimen sequenced was naive CD4+ T cells from blood. Explained via the paper, the cell subset or site label denotes: true naive CD4+ T cells. The sequence was obtained from a woman between 18 and 29 years old in good health. The V and J genes are TRBV2 and TRBJ2-1, and 12 bases in between align with TRBD2. The CDR3 protein sequence reads: CASMKGLAGVNEQFF. The nucleotides read TGTGCCAGCATGAAGGGACTAGCGGGCGTCAATGAGCAGTTCTTC.